This is a list of T cell receptor beta chains from one sample in a study of memory CD4+ T cells and cytomegalovirus serostatus. The method was immunoSEQ multiplex PCR; TCRdb's version includes in-frame clones alone and lacks a portion of them. The table has 45,000 to 70,000 clones, approximately 86% seen once. Material: memory CD4+ T cells from blood. These receptors originate from an adult in good health and CMV-seronegative. Some clones in this sample may be carry-over from other donors' samples. CDR3s leave out the opening cysteine and the closing phenylalanine or tryptophan. A row's size may be missing; if present it is once, few, many or a size class.

v_gene	j_gene	abundance	len	CDR3aa
TRBV6-6	TRBJ2-7	few	12	ASSYSAGLYEQY
TRBV7-9	TRBJ2-3	.	14	ASSLNLGGGTDTQY
TRBV6-5	TRBJ2-2	.	14	ASSYAMGGGTGELF
TRBV7-2	TRBJ2-2	.	13	ASSLSQGRTGELF
TRBV5-1	TRBJ2-3	.	10	ASSLGIDTQY
TRBV2	TRBJ1-4	.	11	ASKLAENEKLF
TRBV5-4	TRBJ2-5	.	13	ASSPSGTDQETQY
TRBV5-1	TRBJ1-2	.	13	ASSPSGPFVYGYT
TRBV6-1	TRBJ1-2	.	13	ASSEGRGGNYGYT
TRBV5-5	TRBJ2-2	few	11	ASSLEGPGELF
TRBV2	TRBJ2-5	.	13	ASSRQGVGVETQY
TRBV28	TRBJ2-5	.	17	ASSLYGTPTLGGKETQY
TRBV10-3	TRBJ2-7	few	11	AISVPSSGLQY
TRBV21-1	TRBJ2-1	.	13	ASSRGLAGVGEQF
TRBV5-1	TRBJ2-1	.	9	ASSESVEQF
TRBV5-4	TRBJ2-1	.	13	ASSLERGYYNEQF
TRBV19	TRBJ1-2	few	14	AIAPGGASLSHGYT
TRBV28	TRBJ2-7	.	13	ASSPLSLLPYEQY
TRBV6-5	TRBJ1-6	.	11	ASARTGNSPLH
TRBV28	TRBJ2-5	.	12	ASSLGGDGETQY
TRBV28	TRBJ1-1	.	10	ASSRPGQRAF
TRBV6-5	TRBJ1-4	.	13	ASSYGGPADEKLF